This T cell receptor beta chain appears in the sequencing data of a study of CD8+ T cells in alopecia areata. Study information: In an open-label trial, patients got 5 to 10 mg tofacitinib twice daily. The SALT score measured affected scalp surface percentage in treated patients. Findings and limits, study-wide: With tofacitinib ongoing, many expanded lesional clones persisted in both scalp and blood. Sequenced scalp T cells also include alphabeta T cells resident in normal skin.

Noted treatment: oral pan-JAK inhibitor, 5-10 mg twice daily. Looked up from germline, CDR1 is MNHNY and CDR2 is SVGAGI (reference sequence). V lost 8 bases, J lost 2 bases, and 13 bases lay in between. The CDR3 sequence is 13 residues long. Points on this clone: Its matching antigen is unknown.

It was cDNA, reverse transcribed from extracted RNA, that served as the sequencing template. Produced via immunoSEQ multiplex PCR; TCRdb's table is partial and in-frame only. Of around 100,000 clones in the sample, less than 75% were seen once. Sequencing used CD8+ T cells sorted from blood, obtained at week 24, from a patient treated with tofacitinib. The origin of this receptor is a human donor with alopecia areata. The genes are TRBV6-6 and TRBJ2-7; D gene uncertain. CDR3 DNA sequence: TGTGCCAGCGATCTCGGCGAGACCTACGAGCAGTACTTC. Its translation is CASDLGETYEQYF.